The T cell receptor beta chain described here comes from a study of blood T cell repertoires in COVID-19. Study overall: There were acute and convalescent COVID-19 samples, and they came from the United States, Italy and Spain. Sources were T cells, B-cell-depleted T cells, or PBMCs; the material itself was cDNA or gDNA.

This CDR3 spans 14 amino acids. CDR1 and CDR2 from the germline V gene are SGHRS and YFSETQ. V was trimmed by 0 bases and J by 7 bases, leaving 13 bases between them. Authors' analysis steps: Scientists estimated how many nucleated cells there were by amplifying reference gene primers. Clones were sequenced by immunoSEQ multiplex PCR, and TCRdb holds only the in-frame ones, with some missing. For V, J and clone size, that table is used; D and trimming come from the DNA. The table has 150,000 to 200,000 clones, about 80% seen once. The sequence came from a man between 60 and 75 years old with acute or convalescent COVID-19. The chain employs TRBV5-1 and TRBJ1-1; unclear D gene. Sequences were obtained from peripheral blood. This CDR3 is CASSLGALGDEAFF. The CDR3 nucleotides read TGCGCCAGCAGCTTGGGGGCCCTCGGGGATGAAGCTTTCTTT.